Shown below are 5 T cell receptor beta chains from a single sample sequenced in a study of blood T cell repertoires in COVID-19. The method was immunoSEQ multiplex PCR; TCRdb's version includes in-frame clones alone and lacks a portion of them. The sample comprises just under 35,000 clones, about 87% of which are singletons, and 40% to 50% rests with the top ten. The specimen was peripheral blood. The receptor source for this set is a human donor in a cohort sampled during active COVID-19.

The chain uses TRBV18 and TRBJ1-2; 9 bases match TRBD1. Losses at the gene ends were 2 bases for V and 1 base for J; bases not matched to a gene: 2. The CDR3 consists of 15 residues. Germline V gene lookup returns CDR1 KGHSH and CDR2 LQKENI. In DNA form, the CDR3 reads TGTGCCAGCTCACCAGACAGGGGGGTTAACTATGGCTACACCTTC. This gives the protein CASSPDRGVNYGYTF. The full variable domain, with the rest looked up from reference TRBV18 and TRBJ1-2, is NAGVMQNPRHLVRRRGQEARLRCSPMKGHSHVYWYRQLPEEGLKFMVYLQKENIIDESGMPKERFSAEFPKEGPSILRIQQVVRGDSAAYFCASSPDRGVNYGYTFGSGTRLTVV.

DNA of the CDR3: TGCGCCAGCAGCCAAGGCGGGGCGGGCGAGACCCAGTACTTC. Translation: CASSQGGAGETQYF. V gene TRBV4-1 combines with J gene TRBJ2-5, with a possible D match to TRBD2 (6 bases). This CDR3 is built from 14 residues. The germline CDR1 and CDR2 sequences are MGHRA and YSYEKL. Trimming took 1 base from V and 5 from J, leaving 11 bases between them.

V is TRBV2 and J is TRBJ1-2; 12 bases line up with TRBD1. The V segment lost 5 bases and the J segment 8 bases; nucleotides outside the gene matches: 15. CDR3 length: 17 amino acids. Germline assignment: CDR1 SNHLY and CDR2 FYNNEI. CDR3 residues: CASSLVRPGQGALGYTF. DNA of the CDR3: TGTGCCAGCAGTCTAGTGAGACCGGGACAGGGGGCCTTAGGCTACACCTTC.

This chain joins TRBV14 and TRBJ2-7; D is unresolved. The CDR3 covers 12 residues. CDR1 SGHDN and CDR2 FVKESK come from the germline V gene. V gave up 4 bases and J gave up 6 bases, with 10 bases separating them. The CDR3 DNA reads TGTGCCAGCAGCCCTCGGTATAGCGAGCAGTACTTC. This codes for CASSPRYSEQYF. The variable domain in full, with the rest retrieved from reference TRBV14 and TRBJ2-7, is EAGVTQFPSHSVIEKGQTVTLRCDPISGHDNLYWYRRVMGKEIKFLLHFVKESKQDESGMPNNRFLAERTGGTYSTLKVQPAELEDSGVYFCASSPRYSEQYFGPGTRLTVT.

This clone was seen only a few times. The V gene is TRBV7-9, the J gene TRBJ2-5; D is perhaps TRBD1 (6 bases). The CDR3 is made up of 14 amino acids. The V gene's germline CDR1 is SEHNR and CDR2 FQNEAQ (reference sequence). The V end was cut by 5 bases, the J end by 1 base, with 11 bases between. The CDR3 region is CASSGTGTQETQYF. DNA for the CDR3: TGTGCCAGCAGCGGCACAGGGACCCAAGAGACCCAGTACTTC.